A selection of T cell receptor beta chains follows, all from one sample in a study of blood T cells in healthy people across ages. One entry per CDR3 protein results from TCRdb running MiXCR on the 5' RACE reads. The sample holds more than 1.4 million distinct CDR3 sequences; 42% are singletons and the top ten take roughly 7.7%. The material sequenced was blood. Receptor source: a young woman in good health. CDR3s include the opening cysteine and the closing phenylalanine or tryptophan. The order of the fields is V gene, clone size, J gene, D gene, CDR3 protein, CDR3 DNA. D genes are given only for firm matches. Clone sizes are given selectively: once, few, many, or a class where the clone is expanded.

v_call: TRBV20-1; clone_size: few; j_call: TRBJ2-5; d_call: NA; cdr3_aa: CSASQVAGETQYF; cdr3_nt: TGCAGTGCTAGTCAAGTGGCTGGGGAGACCCAGTACTTC
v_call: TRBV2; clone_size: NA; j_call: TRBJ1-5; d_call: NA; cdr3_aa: CASRGGGAPYSNQPQHF; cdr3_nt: TGTGCCAGCAGGGGCGGCGGGGCCCCATATAGCAATCAGCCCCAGCATTTT
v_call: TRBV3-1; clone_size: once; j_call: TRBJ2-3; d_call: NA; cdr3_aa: CASSRLSGQHTDTQYF; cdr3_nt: TGTGCCAGCAGTCGACTAAGCGGGCAACACACAGATACGCAGTATTTT
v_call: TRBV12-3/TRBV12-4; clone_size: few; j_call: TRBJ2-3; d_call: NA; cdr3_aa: CASTIGDLTDTQYF; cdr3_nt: TGTGCCAGCACCATTGGGGACCTCACAGATACGCAGTATTTT
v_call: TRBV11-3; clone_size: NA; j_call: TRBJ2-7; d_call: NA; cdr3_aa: CDEILGGNEQYF; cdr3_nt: TGTGACGAAATTCTCGGGGGAAACGAGCAGTACTTC
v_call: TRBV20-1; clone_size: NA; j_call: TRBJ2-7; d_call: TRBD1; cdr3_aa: CSATDRPYEQYF; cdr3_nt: TGCAGTGCTACGGACAGGCCCTACGAGCAGTACTTC
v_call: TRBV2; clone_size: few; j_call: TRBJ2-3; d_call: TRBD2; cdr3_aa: CASRRLAGDTDTQYF; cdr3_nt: TGTGCCAGCAGAAGACTAGCGGGGGATACAGATACGCAGTATTTT
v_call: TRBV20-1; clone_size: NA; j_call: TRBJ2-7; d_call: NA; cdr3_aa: CSARDWDGPAGEQYF; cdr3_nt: TGCAGTGCTAGAGATTGGGACGGACCCGCGGGGGAGCAGTACTTC
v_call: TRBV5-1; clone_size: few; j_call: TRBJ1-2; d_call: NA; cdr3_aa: CASSFPGKGVYGYTF; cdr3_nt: TGCGCCAGCAGCTTTCCAGGGAAAGGGGTTTATGGCTACACCTTC
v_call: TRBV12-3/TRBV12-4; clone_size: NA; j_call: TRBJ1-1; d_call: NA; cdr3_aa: CASTNFPQNTEAFF; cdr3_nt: TGTGCCAGCACCAACTTCCCACAGAACACTGAAGCTTTCTTT
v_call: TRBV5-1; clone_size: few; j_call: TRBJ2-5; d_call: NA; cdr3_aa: CASSLALADYFVETQYF; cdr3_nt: TGCGCCAGCAGCTTGGCCCTAGCTGACTACTTTGTCGAGACCCAGTACTTC
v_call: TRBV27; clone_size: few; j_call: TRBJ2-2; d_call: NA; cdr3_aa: CASSLLPGNTGELFF; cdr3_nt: TGTGCCAGCAGTTTATTACCCGGTAACACCGGGGAGCTGTTTTTT
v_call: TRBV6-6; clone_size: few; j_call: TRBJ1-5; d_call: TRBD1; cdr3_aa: CASRTAGTGVRNQPQHF; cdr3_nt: TGTGCCAGCAGAACCGCCGGGACAGGGGTAAGAAATCAGCCCCAGCATTTT
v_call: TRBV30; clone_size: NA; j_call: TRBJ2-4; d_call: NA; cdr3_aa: CAWKSLAKNIQYF; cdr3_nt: TGTGCCTGGAAATCCCTAGCCAAAAACATTCAGTACTTC
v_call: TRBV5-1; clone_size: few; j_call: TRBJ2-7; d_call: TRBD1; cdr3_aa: CASSLNPTGTYEQYF; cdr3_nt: TGCGCCAGCAGCTTGAATCCGACAGGGACCTACGAGCAGTACTTC
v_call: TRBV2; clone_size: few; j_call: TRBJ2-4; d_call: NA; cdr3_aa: CASSDREISIQYF; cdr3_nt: TGTGCCAGCAGTGATAGGGAAATTAGCATTCAGTACTTC
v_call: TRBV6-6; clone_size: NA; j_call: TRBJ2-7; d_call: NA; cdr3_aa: CASSYSGRGRYEQYF; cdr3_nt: TGTGCCAGCAGTTACTCGGGCAGGGGACGGTACGAGCAGTACTTC
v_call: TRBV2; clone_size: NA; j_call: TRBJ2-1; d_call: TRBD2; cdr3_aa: CARVRTSDYNEQFF; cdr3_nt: TGTGCCAGAGTAAGGACTAGTGACTACAATGAGCAGTTCTTC
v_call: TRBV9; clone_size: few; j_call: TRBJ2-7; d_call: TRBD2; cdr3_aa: CASSTSSGGIASSYEQYF; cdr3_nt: TGTGCCAGCAGCACCTCTAGCGGGGGGATTGCTAGCTCCTACGAGCAGTACTTC
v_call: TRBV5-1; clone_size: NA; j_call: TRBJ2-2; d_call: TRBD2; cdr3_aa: CASFGTTTGELFF; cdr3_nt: TGCGCCAGCTTTGGGACTACCACCGGGGAGCTGTTTTTT
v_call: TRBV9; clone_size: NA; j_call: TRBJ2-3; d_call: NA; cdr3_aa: CASSAWDQETDTQYF; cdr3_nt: TGTGCCAGCAGCGCCTGGGACCAGGAGACAGATACGCAGTATTTT
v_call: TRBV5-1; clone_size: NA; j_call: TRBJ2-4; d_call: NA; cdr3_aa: CASSRAEGALGDIQYF; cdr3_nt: TGCGCCAGCAGCCGGGCGGAGGGGGCGCTTGGAGACATTCAGTACTTC
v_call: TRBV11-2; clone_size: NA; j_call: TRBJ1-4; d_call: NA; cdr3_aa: CASSAVTGGGEKLFF; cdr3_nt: TGTGCCAGCAGCGCAGTTACGGGGGGCGGTGAAAAACTGTTTTTT